This TCR beta chain was sequenced during a study of blood T cell repertoires in COVID-19. Trimming shortened V by 8 bases and J by 7 bases, and 15 bases separated the two germline ends. The CDR3 has 14 amino acids. CDR1 and CDR2 (germline): MDHEN, SYDVKM. This clone is a singleton in its sample. Only in-frame clones appear in the TCRdb table, and some are missing; sequencing was by immunoSEQ multiplex PCR. The sample yields about 12,000 clones, more than 80% seen once. Sequenced material: peripheral blood. The receptor's source is a human donor in a cohort sampled during active COVID-19. The chain uses TRBV28 and TRBJ1-6; tentative D call: TRBD1 (6 bases). For the CDR3, the DNA is TGTGCCAGCCAAACGAGGGGGGGGAATTCACCCCTCCACTTT. Protein sequence: CASQTRGGNSPLHF. Supplemented by reference TRBV28 and TRBJ1-6, the full variable domain reads DVKVTQSSRYLVKRTGEKVFLECVQDMDHENMFWYRQDPGLGLRLIYFSYDVKMKEKGDIPEGYSVSREKKERFSLILESASTNQTSMYLCASQTRGGNSPLHFGNGTRLTVT.